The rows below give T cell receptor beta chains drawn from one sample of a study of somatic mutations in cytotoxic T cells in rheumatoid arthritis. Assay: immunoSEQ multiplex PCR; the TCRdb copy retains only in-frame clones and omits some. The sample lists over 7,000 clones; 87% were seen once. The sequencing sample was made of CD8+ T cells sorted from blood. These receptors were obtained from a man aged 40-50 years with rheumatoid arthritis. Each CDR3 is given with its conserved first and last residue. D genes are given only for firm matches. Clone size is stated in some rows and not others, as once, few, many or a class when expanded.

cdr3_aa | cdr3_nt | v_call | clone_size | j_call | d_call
CSVEVTGGTGELFF | TGCAGCGTTGAAGTCACGGGGGGAACCGGGGAGCTGTTTTTT | TRBV29-1 | few | TRBJ2-2 | TRBD2
CASTDIEMLAEAFF | TGTGCCAGCACCGATATTGAGATGTTGGCTGAAGCTTTCTTT | TRBV28 | . | TRBJ1-1 | .
CASSLNRVETQYF | TGTGCCAGCAGCTTAAACAGGGTCGAGACCCAGTACTTC | TRBV7-7 | . | TRBJ2-5 | .
CASSLVGGLYNEQFF | TGTGCCAGCAGCTTAGTAGGGGGTCTCTACAATGAGCAGTTCTTC | TRBV7-8 | . | TRBJ2-1 | .
CASSSTSGGLDEQFF | TGTGCCAGCAGCTCAACTAGCGGGGGTTTAGATGAGCAGTTCTTC | TRBV13 | . | TRBJ2-1 | TRBD2
CASSPRTPYNSPLHF | TGTGCCAGCAGTCCGCGGACACCATATAATTCCCCCCTCCACTTT | TRBV27 | . | TRBJ1-6 | .
CASSLDAGNEQFF | TGTGCCAGCAGCTTAGACGCCGGTAATGAGCAGTTCTTC | TRBV7-9 | . | TRBJ2-1 | .
CASSVAGGGALETQYF | TGTGCCAGCAGCGTAGCGGGCGGGGGGGCCTTGGAGACCCAGTACTTC | TRBV9 | . | TRBJ2-5 | TRBD2
CASTDTSYSNQPQHF | TGTGCCAGTACGGACACCAGTTATAGCAATCAGCCCCAGCATTTT | TRBV19 | . | TRBJ1-5 | .
CASSLGETQYF | TGTGCCAGCAGTTTGGGCGAGACCCAGTACTTC | TRBV27 | . | TRBJ2-5 | .
CASSVTSGGPPEETQYF | TGTGCCAGTAGTGTGACTAGCGGGGGCCCTCCCGAAGAGACCCAGTACTTC | TRBV19 | . | TRBJ2-5 | TRBD2
CARIAGGRPTCTDTQYF | TGCGCCAGGATAGCGGGGGGCCGTCCCACTTGCACAGATACGCAGTATTTT | TRBV10-1 | . | TRBJ2-3 | TRBD2
CASSGSSETGNTIYF | TGTGCCAGCAGTGGATCCAGCGAAACTGGAAACACCATATATTTT | TRBV2 | . | TRBJ1-3 | .
CASSLIEAPGELFF | TGTGCCAGCAGCTTAATAGAGGCTCCCGGGGAGCTGTTTTTT | TRBV13 | . | TRBJ2-2 | .
CASSYQTNYGYTF | TGTGCCAGCAGCTATCAGACTAACTATGGCTACACCTTC | TRBV5-6 | . | TRBJ1-2 | .
CAISESGQVYTGELFF | TGTGCCATCAGTGAATCGGGACAGGTTTACACCGGGGAGCTGTTTTTT | TRBV10-3 | . | TRBJ2-2 | TRBD1
CASSESTVRTEAFF | TGCGCCAGCAGTGAGTCGACCGTGCGGACAGAAGCTTTCTTT | TRBV10-2 | . | TRBJ1-1 | .
CASSNRFSNYGYTF | TGTGCCAGCAGTAACAGGTTCTCGAACTATGGCTACACCTTC | TRBV6-1 | . | TRBJ1-2 | .
CASSPGQFRADTQYF | TGTGCCAGCAGTCCCGGACAGTTCCGGGCAGATACGCAGTATTTT | TRBV28 | . | TRBJ2-3 | .
CASSSTGQGWTGELFF | TGTGCCAGCAGTTCCACGGGACAGGGGTGGACCGGGGAGCTGTTTTTT | TRBV28 | . | TRBJ2-2 | TRBD1
CASRRTGEETQYF | TGTGCCAGCAGGAGGACAGGGGAAGAGACCCAGTACTTC | TRBV6-1 | . | TRBJ2-5 | TRBD1
CATSRDWTSGATGELFF | TGTGCCACCAGCAGAGATTGGACTAGCGGGGCAACCGGGGAGCTGTTTTTT | TRBV15 | . | TRBJ2-2 | TRBD2
CASSFSAEQFF | TGTGCCAGCAGTTTTAGCGCAGAGCAGTTCTTC | TRBV28 | . | TRBJ2-1 | .
CASSLRPAGANTF | TGTGCCAGCAGCTTGCGCCCCGCAGGGGCTAACACCTTC | TRBV5-6 | few | TRBJ1-2 | .
CASSLDRGNEQFF | TGCGCCAGCAGCTTGGATCGGGGCAATGAGCAGTTCTTC | TRBV5-1 | . | TRBJ2-1 | .
CASSQFRDSTYEQYF | TGCGCCAGCAGCCAGTTCCGGGACAGTACCTACGAGCAGTACTTC | TRBV4-1 | . | TRBJ2-7 | TRBD1
CASSVVEGPNGELFF | TGTGCCAGCAGCGTAGTAGAGGGTCCTAACGGGGAGCTGTTTTTT | TRBV9 | . | TRBJ2-2 | .